Shown below are 23 T cell receptor beta chains from a single sample sequenced in a study of PD-1 blockade in classical Hodgkin lymphoma (dated by TCRdb to the early 2020s). To prepare the library, the immunoSEQ multiplex PCR assay was applied. The source is immuneACCESS, and TCRdb retained only in-frame sequences with V and J called. Part of the clones is not carried over; for the studies checked, unresolved V genes explain less than half of this, and the remainder is unexplained. The sample records over 9,500 clones, about 82% of which are singletons. The ten largest make up roughly 45% of the sample. This specimen's time point label, interpreted: cycle 4 day 1 (C4D1), after more than five weeks of nivolumab. Relapse after autologous stem cell transplantation had occurred in all trial patients, and cohorts A, B and C were distinguished by prior brentuximab vedotin exposure. The starting material was peripheral blood mononuclear cells (PBMCs), obtained before the fourth cycle of nivolumab. The origin of the receptors is a human donor with classical Hodgkin lymphoma.

V is TRBV6-6 and J is TRBJ2-2; D may be TRBD1 (5 bases). V lost 7 bases and J lost 0, with 9 bases in between. Germline V CDR1 and CDR2: MNHNY, SVGAGI (reference sequence). CDR3 length: 14 amino acids. CDR3 protein: CASNPTANTGELFF. In DNA, the CDR3 is TGTGCCAGCAACCCGACAGCGAACACCGGGGAGCTGTTTTTT.

The chain combines TRBV7-9 with TRBJ2-6; D not resolved. Germline assignment: CDR1 SEHNR and CDR2 FQNEAQ (reference sequence). The germline V and J ends were trimmed by 7 bases and 0 bases, with 4 bases remaining between them. The CDR3 has 13 amino acids. CDR3 in DNA: TGTGCCAGCACCGACTCTGGGGCCAACGTCCTGACTTTC. Protein product: CASTDSGANVLTF.

The chain carries TRBV10-3 and TRBJ2-7; D may be TRBD2 (5 bases). CDR1 and CDR2 from the germline V gene are ENHRY and SYGVKD. V dropped 10 bases and J dropped 0 bases, with 22 bases sitting between them. The CDR3 consists of 16 residues. CDR3 region: CASRGPGKKSSYEQYF. CDR3 coding DNA: TGTGCCAGCAGAGGACCCGGGAAAAAAAGCTCCTACGAGCAGTACTTC.

V gene TRBV20-1 combines with J gene TRBJ1-2; D unclear. Trimming removed 3 bases from V and 7 bases from J, with 9 bases in between. CDR3 length: 11 residues. The germline V gene has CDR1 DFQATT and CDR2 SNEGSKA (reference sequence). CDR3 bases: TGCAGTGCTAGTTTCGATCCTGGCTACACCTTC. Protein: CSASFDPGYTF.

The rearrangement joins TRBV11-2 to TRBJ2-7; the D call may be TRBD1 or TRBD2 (6 bases each). The CDR3 totals 15 residues. Germline CDR1 is SGHAT and CDR2 is FQNNGV. Trimming removed 3 bases at V and 1 base at J, with 13 bases between. CDR3 bases: TGTGCCAGCAGCTTGGGAGGACAGCCGTCCTACGAGCAGTACTTC. It codes for CASSLGGQPSYEQYF.

This clone was recorded a few times. This chain uses TRBV30 with TRBJ1-4, with TRBD1 matching 7 bases. In germline, CDR1 is GTSNPN, CDR2 SVGIG (reference sequence). The CDR3 is 14 amino acids. Trimming took 2 bases from V and 4 from J; bases not matched to a gene: 4. For the CDR3, the DNA is TGTGCCTGGAGTCGGACAGGACATAATGAAAAACTGTTTTTT. Its protein is CAWSRTGHNEKLFF.

In this sample, this clone turned up once. The rearrangement joins TRBV11-2 to TRBJ1-6; TRBD1 is a possible D gene (6 bases). The V and J ends lost 1 base and 3 bases respectively, with 13 bases between them. CDR3 length: 17 residues. Germline values: CDR1 SGHAT, CDR2 FQNNGV. The CDR3 loop is CASSLGLTGHYNSPLHF. CDR3 nucleotide sequence: TGTGCCAGCAGCTTAGGCCTGACAGGCCACTATAATTCACCCCTCCACTTT.

V and J are TRBV7-3 and TRBJ2-2; 11 bases are a match to TRBD1. There are 15 residues in the CDR3. Germline V gives CDR1 SGHTA, CDR2 FQGTGA. Unmatched junction bases numbered 3, after V lost 4 bases and J lost 5 bases. CDR3 coding DNA: TGTGCCAGCAGCTCGGACAGGGGGCGGACCGGGGAGCTGTTTTTT. Protein product: CASSSDRGRTGELFF.

The chain carries TRBV19 and TRBJ1-1; 7 bases are shared with TRBD1. Germline lookup yields CDR1 LNHDA and CDR2 SQIVND (reference sequence). The CDR3 has 15 residues. V shed 5 bases, J shed 2 bases, and the junction held 8 bases outside the gene matches. Here the CDR3 reads CASSVTGDLNTEAFF. The DNA of the CDR3 is TGTGCCAGTAGTGTTACAGGGGACCTAAACACTGAAGCTTTCTTT.

The chain combines TRBV19 with TRBJ2-1; maybe TRBD2 (6 bases). Germline V gives CDR1 LNHDA, CDR2 SQIVND (reference sequence). The CDR3 spans 16 residues. The germline V and J ends were trimmed by 4 bases and 0 bases, with 13 bases remaining between them. The CDR3 spells CASSTSGVSSYNEQFF. The DNA for the CDR3 is TGTGCCAGTAGTACTTCGGGGGTAAGCTCCTACAATGAGCAGTTCTTC.

V usage is TRBV21-1 and J usage is TRBJ1-2. TRBV21-1 is marked as a pseudogene. The CDR3 contains 15 residues. The CDR3 sequence: CASSKRGTGNYGYTF. CDR3 nucleotides: TGTGCCAGCAGCAAACGGGGAACAGGAAACTATGGCTACACCTTC.

This clone was counted a single time. V and J are TRBV2 and TRBJ1-2; 7 positions agree with TRBD1. The CDR3 is 15 residues long. Germline values: CDR1 SNHLY, CDR2 FYNNEI. The ends lost 6 bases at V and 0 bases at J; junction bases unmatched: 7. CDR3: CASSGKTGSNYGYTF. DNA for the CDR3: TGTGCCAGCAGCGGAAAGACAGGGTCTAACTATGGCTACACCTTC.

This chain uses TRBV2 with TRBJ2-7; no clear D gene. With 6 bases removed from V and 2 bases from J, the gap between germline ends came to 14 bases. Germline lookup yields CDR1 SNHLY and CDR2 FYNNEI. This CDR3 is built from 14 residues. The CDR3 protein is CASRPTFLTYEQYF. For the CDR3, the DNA is TGTGCCAGCAGACCGACTTTTCTCACCTACGAGCAGTACTTC.

The V gene is TRBV6-6, the J gene TRBJ1-5; D ambiguous. Germline V gives CDR1 MNHNY, CDR2 SVGAGI (reference sequence). Trimming stripped 8 bases from V and 0 bases from J, with 8 bases between. The CDR3 loop spans 13 amino acids. CDR3 sequence reads: CASQGNSNQPQHF. CDR3 DNA: TGTGCCAGCCAAGGGAATAGCAATCAGCCCCAGCATTTT.

The chain combines TRBV30 with TRBJ2-3; 7 nucleotides match TRBD2. The CDR3 spans 15 residues. CDR1 is GTSNPN and CDR2 is SVGIG in the germline V gene (reference sequence). The V gene end was trimmed by 3 bases and the J gene end by 2 bases; junction bases not matched to a gene: 8. The chain's CDR3 is CAWRDSGSYTDTQYF. DNA of the CDR3: TGTGCCTGGAGGGATAGCGGGTCCTACACAGATACGCAGTATTTT.

The chain joins TRBV4-1 to TRBJ2-7; the D gene is possibly TRBD2 (5 bases). V was clipped by 4 bases and J by 0 bases, with 13 bases between them. Germline CDR1 MGHRA, CDR2 YSYEKL. The CDR3 is made up of 15 amino acids. DNA for the CDR3: TGCGCCAGCAGCCTAAGCGGTGGGAGCTCCTACGAGCAGTACTTC. Encoded protein: CASSLSGGSSYEQYF.

The CDR3 spells CASSFGRLVEGGYTF. In DNA, the CDR3 is TGTGCCAGCAGCTTTGGGCGGTTGGTTGAGGGAGGCTACACCTTC. This chain connects TRBV7-8 to TRBJ1-2; D ambiguous. Germline V gene lookup returns CDR1 SGHVS and CDR2 FQNEAQ. Trimming stripped 3 bases from V and 8 bases from J, with 19 bases between. The CDR3 spans 15 residues.

The J gene is TRBJ2-2, the V gene TRBV4-1, with TRBD1 matching over 8 bases. J lost 3 bases, V lost 1 base, and 7 bases had no gene match. The CDR3 runs to 17 residues. Germline V lookup: CDR1 MGHRA, CDR2 YSYEKL. CDR3 sequence reads: CASSQGRGQGDTGELFF. The DNA of the CDR3 is TGCGCCAGCAGCCAAGGAAGAGGACAGGGCGACACCGGGGAGCTGTTTTTT.

The rearrangement links TRBV6-1 to TRBJ2-2; D gene unclear. The germline V gene encodes CDR1 MNHNS and CDR2 SASEGT. V dropped 6 bases and J dropped 0 bases, with 8 bases sitting between them. The CDR3 spans 14 residues. The CDR3 protein is CASRVDPNTGELFF. CDR3 in DNA: TGTGCCAGCAGAGTCGACCCGAACACCGGGGAGCTGTTTTTT.

The V call is TRBV30, the J call TRBJ1-1; 8 nucleotides align to TRBD1. Germline V gene data show CDR1 as GTSNPN and CDR2 as SVGIG (reference sequence). This CDR3 has 15 amino acids. Unmatched junction bases numbered 9, after V lost 3 bases and J lost 3 bases. The CDR3 sequence: CAWSRKDRADTEAFF. CDR3 in DNA: TGTGCCTGGAGCCGAAAGGACAGGGCGGACACTGAAGCTTTCTTT.

This sequence joins TRBV28 and TRBJ1-3; D not certain. The CDR3 loop spans 18 amino acids. Trimming left V 1 base short and J 0 bases short, with 16 bases between. Looked up from germline, CDR1 is MDHEN and CDR2 is SYDVKM. Here the CDR3 DNA reads TGTGCCAGCAGTTTATCAAGGTTCTGGGGAGACTCTGGAAACACCATATATTTT. Protein product: CASSLSRFWGDSGNTIYF.

Here the CDR3 DNA reads TGTGCCAGCAGCTTAAGGGACGAGTGGGGAACACCCCTCCACTTT. Its translation: CASSLRDEWGTPLHF. This sequence joins TRBV13 and TRBJ1-6; TRBD1 might be the D (5 bases). V was shortened by 2 bases and J by 11 bases, with 16 bases between the two germline ends. This CDR3 region has 15 residues. Looked up from germline, CDR1 is PRHDT and CDR2 is FYEKMQ (reference sequence).

The V call is TRBV6-5, the J call TRBJ2-1, with D possibly called TRBD1 or TRBD2 (5 bases each). The CDR3 is 12 residues long. Germline V gene lookup returns CDR1 MNHEY and CDR2 SVGAGI. Trimming took 6 bases from V and 10 from J, leaving 13 bases between them. In nucleotides, the CDR3 is TGTGCCAGCAGCCCCCGGGGACGCGAGCAGTTCTTC. It translates to CASSPRGREQFF.